The following is a T cell receptor (beta chain) sequence with its context. The source of the sample is a study of blood T cell repertoires in COVID-19. This CDR3 has 15 amino acids. Germline V CDR1 and CDR2: MDHEN, SYDVKM. V lost 5 bases and J 2 bases, leaving 13 bases between the germline ends. The repertoire was sequenced with immunoSEQ multiplex PCR; TCRdb's copy has only in-frame clones and lacks some. Of some 87,000 clones listed, approximately 80% are singletons. The receptor was derived from a woman between 70 and 85 years old with active or convalescent COVID-19. Sequencing was done on a sample of peripheral blood. The chain joins TRBV28 to TRBJ1-5, with a tentative D call TRBD1 (6 bases). CDR3 sequence reads: CASSTRGRGNQPQHF. In DNA, the CDR3 is TGTGCCAGCAGTACCAGGGGCAGAGGCAATCAGCCCCAGCATTTT.